One TCR beta chain is described in this entry. Original handling: Counts of nucleated cells, estimated from reference gene primer amplification, were obtained. Here immunoSEQ multiplex PCR was the method, and the copy in TCRdb shows in-frame clones only, minus some. V, J and clone size are taken as reported in that table, and D and trimming were inferred from the DNA itself. Among 310,000 or so clones listed, roughly 90% were seen once. These data originate in a study of blood T cell repertoires in COVID-19. Study in general: Acute-phase and convalescent COVID-19 samples originated in the United States, Italy and Spain. PBMCs, B-cell-depleted T cells, or T cells provided the cDNA or gDNA that made up the material.

This receptor was identified in a woman aged 45-59 years who had recovered from COVID-19. Sequencing was performed on peripheral blood.

CDR3 in DNA: TGTGCCAGCAGTTTCCCTTCGAACACTGAAGCTTTCTTT. Protein: CASSFPSNTEAFF. The chain uses TRBV28 and TRBJ1-1, with D unresolved. Trimming removed 3 bases at V and 1 base at J, with 6 bases between. The CDR3 covers 13 residues. The V gene's germline CDR1 is MDHEN and CDR2 SYDVKM.